This is a list of T cell receptor beta chains from one sample in a study of cytomegalovirus exposure and HLA in healthy donors. Data came from immunoSEQ multiplex PCR; TCRdb stores just in-frame clones and leaves some out. In the table there are about 280,000 clones, around nine tenths of which are singletons. The sample taken for sequencing was PBMCs. These receptors were taken from a woman between 18 and 30 years old in good health and CMV-seronegative. The conserved cysteine and the conserved F or W are not part of the CDR3 here. A D gene is named only where the DNA matches it firmly. A clone size is listed for some rows: how often the clone was seen (once, few, many), or a class if it is expanded.

j_call | v_call | clone_size | d_call | cdr3_aa
TRBJ2-7 | TRBV6-6 | . | . | ASRGMRYEQY
TRBJ1-2 | TRBV19 | . | . | ASRGLGRLYGYT
TRBJ2-2 | TRBV6-5 | . | . | ASSSPGFRTGELF
TRBJ1-6 | TRBV7-9 | . | . | ASSLLGRSNSPLH
TRBJ1-1 | TRBV7-2 | . | TRBD1 | ASSEQGIGGPTEAF
TRBJ2-7 | TRBV6-1 | . | TRBD2 | ASSPRGVTYEQY
TRBJ1-1 | TRBV2 | . | TRBD1 | ASSVGTGWNTEAF
TRBJ2-5 | TRBV25-1 | . | TRBD1 | ASSWDRGRLETQY
TRBJ1-4 | TRBV5-4 | few | . | ASSPTASESEKLF
TRBJ2-1 | TRBV7-3 | . | TRBD2 | ASSLSAGVSSYNEQF
TRBJ1-6 | TRBV5-4 | . | . | ASSLGENSPLH
TRBJ2-7 | TRBV9 | once | TRBD1 | ASSPTWTGTHEQY
TRBJ2-2 | TRBV11-2 | . | . | ASSLVRGAGPGELF
TRBJ2-1 | TRBV5-6 | . | . | ASSGGNEQF
TRBJ2-1 | TRBV5-1 | . | . | ASSPEVF
TRBJ2-1 | TRBV19 | . | . | ASWDQGSSYNEQF
TRBJ2-1 | TRBV19 | . | TRBD2 | ASSIRPGGGGEQF
TRBJ2-1 | TRBV5-6 | . | . | ASSLGAPEQF
TRBJ2-7 | TRBV11-2 | . | TRBD1 | ASSLGQGLEQY
TRBJ1-1 | TRBV9 | once | . | ASSVEAQAPRAF
TRBJ1-4 | TRBV23-1 | . | TRBD1 | ASSQLGQGQNNEKLF
TRBJ1-2 | TRBV27 | . | . | ASSFFQGNGYT
TRBJ2-3 | TRBV13 | . | . | ASSHSLDSTDTQY
TRBJ2-5 | TRBV10-3 | . | . | AISEARGFQETQY
TRBJ1-5 | TRBV19 | . | . | ASSIVGSSNQPQH
TRBJ1-1 | TRBV9 | . | . | ASSGAGMNTEAF
TRBJ1-1 | TRBV6-4 | . | . | ASSQVSGTEAF
TRBJ2-7 | TRBV7-3 | . | . | ASSLTGVGAYEQY
TRBJ1-1 | TRBV19 | . | TRBD1 | ASSDRADEAF
TRBJ1-2 | TRBV7-7 | once | . | ASSPDPTDQNYGYT
TRBJ2-5 | TRBV9 | . | . | ASSVEVYPETQY
TRBJ2-1 | TRBV19 | once | TRBD2 | ASSILTSGPSYNEQF
TRBJ2-2 | TRBV6-1 | . | TRBD1 | AGFSGTANTGELF
TRBJ2-1 | TRBV27 | . | TRBD2 | ASSLVLRGGGDEQF
TRBJ2-2 | TRBV2 | . | TRBD1 | ASSRQGVNTGELF
. | TRBV4-1 | few | TRBD1 | ASSQEGQGYEQY
TRBJ2-7 | TRBV15 | . | . | ATSREGTSYEQY
TRBJ1-2 | TRBV7-6 | . | . | ASSVGTPRAGGYT
TRBJ2-6 | TRBV11-3 | . | TRBD1 | ASSKGQGESGANVLT
TRBJ2-1 | TRBV13 | . | . | ASSSDSPGYNEQF
TRBJ1-1 | TRBV2 | . | . | ASKYMVTGMNTEAF
TRBJ2-7 | TRBV5-5 | . | TRBD1 | ASSPGQGDYEQY
TRBJ1-4 | TRBV21-1 | . | . | ASSQGTGKTVTNEKLF
TRBJ2-7 | TRBV7-9 | few | . | ASTIGHAGALYEQY
TRBJ1-6 | TRBV6-5 | once | TRBD1 | ASRVDRVFSPLH
TRBJ1-5 | TRBV6-5 | . | . | ASRKGDQPQH
TRBJ1-2 | TRBV7-9 | . | TRBD1 | SSSPGGGYT
TRBJ2-5 | TRBV6-1 | . | . | ASSALGTTQETQY
TRBJ2-7 | TRBV18 | . | TRBD1 | ASSPGTGSPYEQY
TRBJ1-2 | TRBV5-1 | . | . | ASSLLTGGNYGYT
TRBJ2-7 | TRBV2 | . | TRBD1 | ASSARDRLSYEQY
TRBJ1-6 | TRBV5-1 | . | TRBD1 | ASSSVTGERSPLH
TRBJ1-1 | TRBV9 | . | . | ASSTKSQGSTMNTEAF
TRBJ1-4 | TRBV9 | . | . | ASSLSTGGGSEKLF
TRBJ2-7 | TRBV25-1 | few | . | ASSDVGGQQY
TRBJ1-5 | TRBV30 | . | TRBD1 | AWRDRSNQPQH